This entry lists 22 T cell receptor beta chains sequenced from one sample in a study of response to subunit inactivated influenza vaccine. A single record per CDR3 protein comes from TCRdb applying MiXCR to the RT-PCR reads. The data contain 300,000 to 350,000 distinct CDR3 sequences, 21% of them singletons. Sample: PBMCs from blood, taken around 22 months after vaccination. These receptors came from a man between 50 and 69 years old who received an inactivated influenza vaccine.

The sample holds many counts of this clonotype. The chain has TRBV7-9 and TRBJ1-2, with unresolved D. V was clipped by 3 bases and J by 5 bases, with 7 bases between them. CDR1 and CDR2 from the germline V gene are SEHNR and FQNEAQ (reference sequence). The CDR3 totals 12 residues. CDR3 sequence: CASSLSDYGYTF. CDR3 nucleotides: TGTGCCAGCAGCTTGTCTGATTATGGCTACACCTTC.

This chain joins TRBV12-3 or TRBV12-4 and TRBJ1-1, with D tentatively TRBD1 (6 bases). This CDR3 is 14 amino acids long. Trimming removed 4 bases at V and 0 bases at J, with 9 bases between. The CDR3: CASSSTGLNTEAFF. CDR3 coding DNA: TGTGCCAGCAGTTCGACAGGCCTGAACACTGAAGCTTTCTTT.

The table lists this clonotype with many counts. The chain couples TRBV6-2 or TRBV6-3 to TRBJ1-2; perhaps TRBD1 as D (6 bases). The CDR3 has 14 residues. Germline V gene lookup returns CDR1 MNHEY and CDR2 SVGEGT. V was clipped by 6 bases and J by 9 bases, with 20 bases between them. The chain's CDR3 is CASSPQQGGFRYTF. CDR3 DNA: TGTGCCAGCAGCCCACAACAGGGCGGTTTTCGCTACACCTTC.

This clonotype was observed a handful of times. The chain is built from TRBV30 and TRBJ2-7; weak D call: TRBD2 (6 bases). Germline lookup yields CDR1 GTSNPN and CDR2 SVGIG (reference sequence). V shed 7 bases and J shed 2 bases, with 15 bases lying between them. CDR3 length equals 13 residues. The DNA of the CDR3 is TGTGCCTTCCCGGGACGGGAGACCTACGAGCAGTACTTC. This encodes CAFPGRETYEQYF.

This clonotype showed up just a few times. The gene calls are TRBV6-1 and TRBJ2-2; TRBD2 agrees at 13 bases. Germline V gene data show CDR1 as MNHNS and CDR2 as SASEGT. The CDR3 spans 15 residues. Unmatched junction bases numbered 5, after V lost 6 bases and J lost 7 bases. CDR3 bases: TGTGCCAGCAGCACTAGCGGGGGGGCCGGCGGGGAGCTGTTTTTT. This sequence encodes CASSTSGGAGGELFF.

This rearrangement joins TRBV6-5 to TRBJ2-6; D is ambiguous. Trimming took 3 bases from V and 0 from J, leaving 15 bases between them. CDR1 MNHEY and CDR2 SVGAGI come from the germline V gene. This CDR3 contains 18 residues. In DNA, the CDR3 is TGTGCCAGCAGTTATCTGGCCTCTCGAACCTCTGGGGCCAACGTCCTGACTTTC. Translated, it gives CASSYLASRTSGANVLTF.

This sequence joins TRBV9 and TRBJ1-2; D uncertain. CDR1 is SGDLS, CDR2 YYNGEE, per germline. V lost 4 bases, J lost 8 bases, and 12 bases lay in between. This CDR3 spans 12 amino acids. The CDR3 DNA follows: TGTGCCAGCAGCACTGCCCCCTGGGGCTACACCTTC. Translated, it gives CASSTAPWGYTF.

This clonotype turned up a few times. The CDR3 DNA reads as TGTGCCAGCAGCTTGGCGGGGACACTCTCTGGAAACACCATATATTTT. This gives the protein CASSLAGTLSGNTIYF. The gene calls are TRBV7-2 and TRBJ1-3, with D possibly being TRBD1 (6 bases). Trimming stripped 3 bases from V and 0 bases from J, with 12 bases between. Germline V gives CDR1 SGHTA, CDR2 FQGNSA. The CDR3 totals 16 residues.

This clonotype occurred a few times. The V gene is TRBV3-1, the J gene TRBJ1-2; D gene uncertain. The V gene lost 0 bases and the J gene lost 8 bases, with 16 bases spanning the gap. This CDR3 comprises 15 residues. Looked up from germline, CDR1 is LGHDT and CDR2 is YNNKEL (reference sequence). The CDR3 sequence is CASSQDLGSRRGYTF. The CDR3 nucleotides read TGTGCCAGCAGCCAAGATCTGGGGAGCAGGAGAGGCTACACCTTC.

J is TRBJ2-1 and V is TRBV6-2 or TRBV6-3; TRBD2 matches 10 bases. Germline CDR1 reads MNHEY; CDR2 reads SVGEGT. With 1 base clipped from V and 0 bases from J, the junction kept 6 bases outside the gene matches. This CDR3 spans 18 amino acids. CDR3 nucleotides: TGTGCCAGCAGTTACTTAGCGGCTAGCGGGAGCTCCTACAATGAGCAGTTCTTC. Its protein is CASSYLAASGSSYNEQFF.

This clonotype has at least ten counts. The CDR3 DNA sequence: TGTGCCAGCCGACGCGTCGGCTCTGGAAACACCATATATTTT. Residues: CASRRVGSGNTIYF. V is TRBV12-3 or TRBV12-4 and J is TRBJ1-3; unclear D gene. The CDR3 is 14 amino acids. Trimming cost V 8 bases and J 0 bases, with 11 bases left between them.

This clonotype was found a few times. This chain uses TRBV19 with TRBJ1-1; D possibly corresponds to TRBD1 (6 bases). V was pared by 3 bases and J by 1 base, with 15 bases between. Germline V gene data show CDR1 as LNHDA and CDR2 as SQIVND (reference sequence). The CDR3 is 16 amino acids. The CDR3 DNA reads TGTGCCAGTAGTATTGGACAGTCGATGGGGAACACTGAAGCTTTCTTT. Its translation is CASSIGQSMGNTEAFF.

This clonotype was seen only a few times. This sequence joins TRBV5-1 and TRBJ1-1, with D possibly being TRBD1 (6 bases). The V end lost 6 bases, the J end lost 8 bases, and 20 bases lay between the germline ends. Germline assignment: CDR1 SGHRS and CDR2 YFSETQ. The CDR3 runs 14 residues. Here the CDR3 DNA reads TGCGCCAGCACCAACAACCAGGACAGCAAAGAAGCTTTCTTT. This gives the protein CASTNNQDSKEAFF. Combining the CDR3 with reference TRBV5-1 and TRBJ1-1 gives the whole variable domain KAGVTQTPRYLIKTRGQQVTLSCSPISGHRSVSWYQQTPGQGLQFLFEYFSETQRNKGNFPGRFSGRQFSNSRSEMNVSTLELGDSALYLCASTNNQDSKEAFFGQGTRLTVV.

This chain connects TRBV4-3 to TRBJ2-7, with a tentative D call TRBD2 (6 bases). This CDR3 has 15 amino acids. Trimming pared 1 base from V and 6 bases from J, leaving 16 bases between. Germline V lookup: CDR1 LGHNA, CDR2 YSLEER. The CDR3 DNA reads as TGCGCCAGCAGCCAAGTCCCGGGGGAGTTTGTCGAGCAGTACTTC. It is translated as CASSQVPGEFVEQYF.

In this sample, this clonotype turned up a few times. V gene TRBV18 combines with J gene TRBJ1-6; the D is unclear. The V end was cut by 6 bases, the J end by 5 bases, with 14 bases between. Germline V CDR1 and CDR2: KGHSH, LQKENI. CDR3 length equals 15 residues. This chain's CDR3 is CASSPPGINNSPLHF. The CDR3 coding sequence is TGTGCCAGCTCCCCTCCGGGGATCAATAATTCACCCCTCCACTTT.

This clonotype was counted between two and nine times. The J gene is TRBJ2-2, the V gene TRBV25-1; D not resolved. The V gene's germline CDR1 is MGHDK and CDR2 SYGVNS. This CDR3 region has 13 residues. The V end was cut by 3 bases, the J end by 5 bases, with 7 bases between. CDR3 in amino acids: CASSETRTGELFF. The CDR3 DNA is TGTGCCAGCAGTGAGACAAGGACCGGGGAGCTGTTTTTT.

This clonotype was seen more than once but under ten times. V gene TRBV7-2 combines with J gene TRBJ1-1; 8 bases match TRBD1. The CDR3 has 15 amino acids. From germline, CDR1 is SGHTA and CDR2 FQGNSA. V shed 1 base, J shed 6 bases, and the junction held 7 bases outside the gene matches. The CDR3 sequence is CASSLEQGARAEAFF. For the CDR3, the DNA is TGTGCCAGCAGCTTAGAGCAGGGGGCGCGAGCTGAAGCTTTCTTT. Full variable domain (rest looked up from reference TRBV7-2 and TRBJ1-1): GAGVSQSPSNKVTEKGKDVELRCDPISGHTALYWYRQSLGQGLEFLIYFQGNSAPDKSGLPSDRFSAERTGGSVSTLTIQRTQQEDSAVYLCASSLEQGARAEAFFGQGTRLTVV.

This clonotype was counted a few times. This chain links TRBV12-3 or TRBV12-4 with TRBJ1-5; D is ambiguous. The CDR3 runs to 13 residues. The V gene lost 1 base and the J gene lost 7 bases, with 8 bases spanning the gap. The CDR3 coding sequence is TGTGCCAGCAGTTTAGACAGCCAACAGCCCCAGCATTTT. It encodes CASSLDSQQPQHF.

This clonotype occurred many times. The J gene is TRBJ1-4, the V gene TRBV12-3 or TRBV12-4; D might be TRBD1 (5 bases). V shed 5 bases and J shed 8 bases, with 9 bases lying between them. CDR3 size: 12 residues. CDR3 coding DNA: TGTGCCAGCAGTCCTGGGACCGAAAAACTGTTTTTT. This sequence encodes CASSPGTEKLFF.

The chain employs TRBV7-8 and TRBJ2-3, with D tentatively TRBD1 (6 bases). Germline CDR1 is SGHVS and CDR2 is FQNEAQ. This CDR3 spans 15 amino acids. Trimming stripped 5 bases from V and 3 bases from J, with 15 bases between. DNA of the CDR3: TGTGCCAGCAGCCAACAGGGTCTATCGACAGATACGCAGTATTTT. As protein: CASSQQGLSTDTQYF.

The V and J genes are TRBV20-1 and TRBJ2-1, with D perhaps TRBD1 (6 bases). V was clipped by 3 bases and J by 0 bases, with 15 bases between them. Germline V gene data show CDR1 as DFQATT and CDR2 as SNEGSKA (reference sequence). This CDR3 comprises 16 residues. The CDR3: CSARGAGPSSYNEQFF. As DNA, the CDR3 is TGCAGTGCTAGGGGGGCGGGCCCAAGCTCCTACAATGAGCAGTTCTTC.

This clonotype was detected only a few times. The chain uses TRBV20-1 and TRBJ1-2, with no clear D. V lost 5 bases and J 2 bases, leaving 9 bases between the germline ends. CDR1 and CDR2 from the germline V gene are DFQATT and SNEGSKA (reference sequence). The length of the CDR3 is 12 residues. As DNA, the CDR3 is TGCAGTGCTGGTATGGGAAACTATGGCTACACCTTC. Amino acid sequence: CSAGMGNYGYTF.